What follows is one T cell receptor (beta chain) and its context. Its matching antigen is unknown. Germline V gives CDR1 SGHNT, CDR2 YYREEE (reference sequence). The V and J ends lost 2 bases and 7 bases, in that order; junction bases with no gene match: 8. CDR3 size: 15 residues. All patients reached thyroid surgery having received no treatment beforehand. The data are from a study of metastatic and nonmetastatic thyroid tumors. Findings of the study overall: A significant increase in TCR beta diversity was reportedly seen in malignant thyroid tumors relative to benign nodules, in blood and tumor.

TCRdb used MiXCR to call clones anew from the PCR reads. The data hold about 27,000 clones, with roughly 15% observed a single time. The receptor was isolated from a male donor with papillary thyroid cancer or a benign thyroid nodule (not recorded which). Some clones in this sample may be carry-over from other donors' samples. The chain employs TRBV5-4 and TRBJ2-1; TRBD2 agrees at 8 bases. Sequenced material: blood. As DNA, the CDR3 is TGTGCCAGCAGCTTTGGACTAGCTGTGGGGAATGAGCAGTTCTTC. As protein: CASSFGLAVGNEQFF.